The rows below give T cell receptor beta chains drawn from one sample of a study of T-cell reconstitution after alpha-beta-depleted transplantation in children. Each CDR3 protein gets one entry after TCRdb re-called the PCR reads with MiXCR. The sample consists of some 550,000 distinct CDR3 sequences, 15% to 20% of them appearing once. The sequencing here drew on PBMCs from the stem cell graft donor, taken from the stem cell graft. The receptors come from a human donor who donated a stem cell graft to a child with acute lymphoblastic leukemia. CDR3s include the opening cysteine and the closing phenylalanine or tryptophan. The order of the fields is CDR3 protein, CDR3 DNA, D gene, V gene, clone size, J gene. The D gene is left open where the match is weak. Clone size appears in some rows only: once, few, many, or a class for an expanded clone.

CASSTGVYEQYF | TGCGCCAGCAGCACAGGGGTCTACGAGCAGTACTTC | TRBD1 | TRBV5-1 | - | TRBJ2-7
CSASYTGANTEAFF | TGCAGTGCTAGCTACACAGGGGCGAACACTGAAGCTTTCTTT | TRBD1 | TRBV20-1 | few | TRBJ1-1
CSATRQAVKEAFF | TGCAGTGCTACTCGACAGGCGGTTAAGGAAGCTTTCTTT | - | TRBV20-1 | few | TRBJ1-1
CASSQVGRGRNEQYF | TGCGCCAGCAGCCAAGTTGGCAGGGGCAGGAACGAGCAGTACTTC | - | TRBV4-1 | - | TRBJ2-7
CASSYQLAGAGDTQYF | TGTGCCAGCAGCTACCAACTAGCGGGAGCCGGAGATACGCAGTATTTT | TRBD2 | TRBV12-3/TRBV12-4 | - | TRBJ2-3
CASSLTAAQVGETQYF | TGCGCCAGCAGCTTGACAGCGGCTCAGGTTGGAGAGACCCAGTACTTC | - | TRBV5-1 | - | TRBJ2-5
CATSRDYPGLIYNEQFF | TGTGCCACCAGCAGAGATTACCCGGGCCTAATATACAATGAGCAGTTCTTC | - | TRBV15 | - | TRBJ2-1
CSARDLGGRAYEQYF | TGCAGTGCTAGAGATCTCGGCGGGAGGGCCTACGAGCAGTACTTC | TRBD2 | TRBV20-1 | - | TRBJ2-7
CASSLRGAEAFF | TGTGCCAGCAGTTTAAGGGGGGCTGAAGCTTTCTTT | - | TRBV12-3/TRBV12-4 | - | TRBJ1-1
CAWRSKGAISGEKLFF | TGTGCCTGGAGATCGAAGGGGGCGATTTCAGGCGAAAAACTGTTTTTT | TRBD1 | TRBV30 | - | TRBJ1-4